The source of this T cell receptor beta chain is a study of T cell responses to AZD1222 COVID-19 vaccine. Germline V lookup: CDR1 SEHNR, CDR2 FQNEAQ (reference sequence). The CDR3 is made up of 15 amino acids. V lost 5 bases, J lost 3 bases, and 17 bases lay in between. Study-level findings and limits: The study found vaccine-associated CD4 TCRs spanning spike, dominant at 160-218 and 743-854. Samples come after the peak T cell response, not at day 14.

The data were produced by immunoSEQ multiplex PCR, yet TCRdb's version contains in-frame clones alone and is incomplete. The repertoire holds 250,000 to 300,000 clones, with about 94% as singletons. A remark on this clone: Its cognate antigen is unknown.

The sequenced sample was peripheral blood, obtained 28 days after the second AZD1222 dose. The V call is TRBV7-9, the J call TRBJ2-7; either TRBD1 or TRBD2 may fit D (7 bases each). The receptor was isolated from an adult who received the AZD1222 COVID-19 vaccine. CDR3 sequence (DNA): TGTGCCAGCAGCCCCAGGGGGAGGGAGGGCTACGAGCAGTACTTC. This sequence encodes CASSPRGREGYEQYF. Full variable domain (remainder filled in from reference TRBV7-9 and TRBJ2-7): DTGVSQNPRHKITKRGQNVTFRCDPISEHNRLYWYRQTLGQGPEFLTYFQNEAQLEKSRLLSDRFSAERPKGSFSTLEIQRTEQGDSAMYLCASSPRGREGYEQYFGPGTRLTVT.